Each of the 26 T cell receptor beta chains below was sequenced from the same sample in a study of cytomegalovirus exposure and HLA in healthy donors. The PCR used 60 Vbeta and 13 Jbeta primers. The assay was immunoSEQ multiplex PCR, and TCRdb's table has in-frame clones only and misses some. The data contain approximately 220,000 clones, less than 85% of them singletons. The sample taken for sequencing was PBMCs. The receptors were gathered from a man in his late teens or twenties in good health and CMV-seronegative.

Note on this clone: The junction and the germline gene differ at one end; a read error may be behind it. The chain links TRBV7-9 to TRBJ2-7; D unresolved. The CDR3 contains 12 residues. Per germline, CDR1 SEHNR and CDR2 FQNEAQ (reference sequence). CDR3 DNA: TGTTCCAGCAGTGCGAGCACGTACGAGCAGTACTTC. This sequence encodes CSSSASTYEQYF.

The rearrangement joins TRBV11-2 to TRBJ2-3, with 12 bases fitting TRBD2. CDR1 and CDR2 (germline): SGHAT, FQNNGV. The junction had 2 bases not matched to a gene; V was cut back by 2 bases and J by 2 bases. CDR3 size: 16 residues. The DNA for the CDR3 is TGTGCCAGCAGCTTACTAGCGGGAGGGTTCACAGATACGCAGTATTTT. This sequence encodes CASSLLAGGFTDTQYF.

The J gene is TRBJ2-5, the V gene TRBV7-9, with 8 bases fitting TRBD1. This CDR3 has 14 residues. Germline trimming cut 5 bases from V and 5 bases from J; bases unmatched to any gene: 7. Germline V gives CDR1 SEHNR, CDR2 FQNEAQ (reference sequence). The CDR3 is CASSPRTGLETQYF. The CDR3 DNA follows: TGTGCCAGCAGCCCCCGGACAGGGTTGGAGACCCAGTACTTC.

The CDR3 protein is CASSRQGATNTGELFF. The CDR3 nucleotides are TGTGCCAGCTCAAGACAGGGGGCAACGAACACCGGGGAGCTGTTTTTT. This sequence joins TRBV18 and TRBJ2-2; 10 nucleotides agree with TRBD1. The CDR3 spans 16 residues. Germline CDR1 is KGHSH and CDR2 is LQKENI. The J segment lost 0 bases and the V segment lost 5 bases, leaving 3 bases of the junction unmatched.

This clone was counted once. The V and J genes are TRBV28 and TRBJ1-2; 11 nucleotides line up with TRBD1. This CDR3 contains 14 residues. Germline values: CDR1 MDHEN, CDR2 SYDVKM. Losses at the gene ends were 5 bases for V and 4 bases for J; bases not matched to a gene: 3. CDR3 DNA: TGTGCCAGCAGTCCGGACAGGGGGCTCTATGGCTACACCTTC. Its translation: CASSPDRGLYGYTF.

The chain links TRBV11-1 to TRBJ1-2, with 9 bases lining up with TRBD1. The trim removed 4 bases at V and 6 bases at J, leaving 12 bases unmatched. Germline V gives CDR1 SGHAT, CDR2 FQDESV (reference sequence). The CDR3 consists of 16 residues. In DNA, the CDR3 is TGTGCCAGCAGCTCTCCGGGACAGGGTGTTATTGATGGCTACACCTTC. This translates into CASSSPGQGVIDGYTF.

J is TRBJ2-1 and V is TRBV30, with TRBD2 matching over 7 bases. The CDR3 sequence is 18 residues long. V lost 2 bases to trimming and J lost 4 bases; unmatched junction nucleotides: 17. Germline assignment: CDR1 GTSNPN and CDR2 SVGIG (reference sequence). As DNA, the CDR3 is TGTGCCTGGAGTTCTTCCGGACGCCCAAGCGGGGCGTACAATGAGCAGTTCTTC. It codes for CAWSSSGRPSGAYNEQFF.

This clone was detected a few times. The rearrangement joins TRBV6-4 to TRBJ2-1, with D possibly matching TRBD2 (5 bases). Between the trimmed V and J ends, which lost 1 base and 5 bases, there was a span of 18 bases. The V gene's germline CDR1 is MRHNA and CDR2 SNTAGT. The CDR3 consists of 17 residues. The DNA of the CDR3 is TGTGCCAGCAGTGACTTGCCGGGGTCTGCTTCGAACAATGAGCAGTTCTTC. This sequence encodes CASSDLPGSASNNEQFF.

A few counts support this clone. This chain connects TRBV15 to TRBJ2-5, with D possibly matching TRBD2 (5 bases). There are 15 residues in the CDR3. CDR1 is LNHNV, CDR2 YYDKDF, per germline (reference sequence). V shed 6 bases and J shed 5 bases, with 19 bases lying between them. This chain's CDR3 is CATSGGQAHGETQYF. In DNA form, the CDR3 reads TGTGCCACCAGTGGAGGTCAGGCTCATGGCGAGACCCAGTACTTC.

This chain joins TRBV27 and TRBJ1-2, with a possible D match to TRBD1 (5 bases). There are 15 residues in the CDR3. Trimming stripped 3 bases from V and 7 bases from J, with 18 bases between. Germline V gene data show CDR1 as MNHEY and CDR2 as SMNVEV (reference sequence). The CDR3 coding sequence is TGTGCCAGCAGTTTTCACATGGTGGGGCAGGCTGGCTACACCTTC. This encodes CASSFHMVGQAGYTF.

The rearrangement links TRBV28 to TRBJ1-2; 9 positions agree with TRBD1. The CDR3 is made up of 15 amino acids. The trim removed 2 bases at V and 7 bases at J, leaving 8 bases unmatched. Germline-derived CDR1 and CDR2 are MDHEN and SYDVKM. CDR3: CASSLNRGRQGGYTF. In DNA, the CDR3 is TGTGCCAGCAGTTTAAACAGGGGGCGTCAAGGTGGCTACACCTTC.

The V call is TRBV2, the J call TRBJ1-2; D remains ambiguous. The CDR3 covers 13 residues. V lost 6 bases and J 2 bases, leaving 10 bases between the germline ends. CDR1 is SNHLY, CDR2 FYNNEI, per germline. DNA of the CDR3: TGTGCCAGCAGAACGGCGAGGAACTATGGCTACACCTTC. Its translation: CASRTARNYGYTF.

This clone turned up a few times. J is TRBJ2-7 and V is TRBV7-8; D is uncertain. The V end lost 0 bases, the J end lost 6 bases, and 9 bases lay between the germline ends. Per the germline V gene, CDR1 is SGHVS and CDR2 is FQNEAQ. The CDR3 runs 13 residues. As DNA, the CDR3 is TGTGCCAGCAGCTTAGCCCAAGCGAGCGAGCAGTACTTC. Amino acids: CASSLAQASEQYF.

This clone was picked up a small number of times. The chain combines TRBV9 with TRBJ2-3, with D possibly being TRBD1 (7 bases). Germline assignment: CDR1 SGDLS and CDR2 YYNGEE. V was cut by 0 bases and J by 5 bases, with 13 bases left in between. The length of the CDR3 is 15 residues. Here the CDR3 DNA reads TGTGCCAGCAGCGTAGCGGAGGGGGCAGTAGATACGCAGTATTTT. It specifies CASSVAEGAVDTQYF.

The chain combines TRBV6-5 with TRBJ1-5, with 8 bases that match TRBD1. The germline gives CDR1 MNHEY, CDR2 SVGAGI. J gave up 7 bases and V 6 bases, and 5 bases lay outside the gene matches. The CDR3 length is 13 residues. CDR3 nucleotides: TGTGCCAGCAGGGTGGACAGGGTACAGCCCCAGCATTTT. Amino acid sequence: CASRVDRVQPQHF.

The chain links TRBV14 to TRBJ2-5, with 10 bases lining up with TRBD1. The germline V gene has CDR1 SGHDN and CDR2 FVKESK. Trimming took 0 bases from V and 0 from J; bases not matched to a gene: 13. The CDR3 length is 20 residues. The CDR3 loop is CASSQDRFWTGGLHQETQYF. Here the CDR3 DNA reads TGTGCCAGCAGCCAAGATCGCTTTTGGACAGGGGGGTTGCACCAAGAGACCCAGTACTTC.

This clone showed up just a few times. The rearrangement links TRBV19 to TRBJ1-5; D not resolved. The CDR3 covers 15 residues. V lost 6 bases and J 2 bases, leaving 14 bases between the germline ends. Germline CDR1 reads LNHDA; CDR2 reads SQIVND (reference sequence). CDR3 bases: TGTGCCAGTAGCTATGACACCGTGGGCAATCAGCCCCAGCATTTT. Translated, it gives CASSYDTVGNQPQHF. Combining the CDR3 with reference TRBV19 and TRBJ1-5 gives the whole variable domain DGGITQSPKYLFRKEGQNVTLSCEQNLNHDAMYWYRQDPGQGLRLIYYSQIVNDFQKGDIAEGYSVSREKKESFPLTVTSAQKNPTAFYLCASSYDTVGNQPQHFGDGTRLSIL.

This chain uses TRBV5-1 with TRBJ2-6; 10 nucleotides match TRBD1. Germline CDR1 is SGHRS and CDR2 is YFSETQ. With V trimmed by 6 bases and J by 3 bases, 9 bases remained unmatched. The CDR3 is made up of 17 amino acids. In DNA, the CDR3 is TGCGCCAGCACAAGACAGGGGGCTGAGGATGGGGCCAACGTCCTGACTTTC. Translated: CASTRQGAEDGANVLTF.

The rearrangement uses TRBV7-9 and TRBJ1-3; D is uncertain. V was cut by 8 bases and J by 4 bases, with 9 bases left in between. This CDR3 is built from 12 residues. The germline V gene has CDR1 SEHNR and CDR2 FQNEAQ (reference sequence). Written as DNA, the CDR3 is TGTGCCAGCGGAGGGCGAGGAAACACCATATATTTT. Translating gives CASGGRGNTIYF.

The J gene is TRBJ1-6, the V gene TRBV5-1; perhaps TRBD1 as D (5 bases). Germline V gives CDR1 SGHRS, CDR2 YFSETQ. V was pared by 5 bases and J by 7 bases, with 22 bases between. The CDR3 length is 17 residues. The CDR3 coding sequence is TGCGCCAGCAGAATGGCAGGGACTCCATGGGAGAATTCACCCCTCCACTTT. Residues: CASRMAGTPWENSPLHF. The full variable domain, its missing parts supplied by reference TRBV5-1 and TRBJ1-6, is KAGVTQTPRYLIKTRGQQVTLSCSPISGHRSVSWYQQTPGQGLQFLFEYFSETQRNKGNFPGRFSGRQFSNSRSEMNVSTLELGDSALYLCASRMAGTPWENSPLHFGNGTRLTVT.

The rearrangement links TRBV5-5 to TRBJ2-7; 8 positions match TRBD1. V shed 4 bases and J 2 bases; nucleotides not matched to a gene: 5. The CDR3 has 14 residues. Germline loops: CDR1 SGHKS, CDR2 YYEKEE (reference sequence). The CDR3 DNA follows: TGTGCCAGCAGCCTATCGGACAGGGCCTACGAGCAGTACTTC. Translating gives CASSLSDRAYEQYF.

This clone was counted between two and nine times. Other DNA variants within this sample encode the same CDR3. The chain carries TRBV2 and TRBJ1-4, with D maybe TRBD1 (5 bases). This CDR3 contains 14 residues. Germline V gives CDR1 SNHLY, CDR2 FYNNEI. V was trimmed by 3 bases and J by 5 bases, leaving 10 bases between them. CDR3 residues: CASSDHRTNEKLFF. In nucleotides, the CDR3 is TGTGCCAGCAGTGACCACAGGACCAATGAAAAACTGTTTTTT.

The CDR3 loop reads CASSEPDRRLPNQETQYF. Written as DNA, the CDR3 is TGCGCCAGCAGTGAGCCGGACAGGAGACTCCCCAACCAAGAGACCCAGTACTTC. The chain couples TRBV10-1 to TRBJ2-5; 7 nucleotides align to TRBD1. Germline V lookup: CDR1 WNHNN, CDR2 SYGVQD (reference sequence). Trimming removed 2 bases from V and 0 bases from J; junction bases left unmatched: 12. The CDR3 has 18 amino acids.

V gene TRBV9 combines with J gene TRBJ2-7; 9 positions agree with TRBD1. The J segment lost 1 base and the V segment lost 3 bases, leaving 5 bases of the junction unmatched. Germline-derived CDR1 and CDR2 are SGDLS and YYNGEE. This CDR3 comprises 15 residues. The CDR3 protein is CASSEGTGSSYEQYF. The CDR3 region has the DNA TGTGCCAGCAGCGAGGGGACAGGGTCGTCCTACGAGCAGTACTTC.

This sequence joins TRBV7-9 and TRBJ1-1; D is unclear. V lost 1 base to trimming and J lost 5 bases, with 11 bases between them. CDR3 length equals 14 residues. CDR1 and CDR2 (germline): SEHNR, FQNEAQ (reference sequence). In DNA, the CDR3 is TGTGCCAGCAGCTTAGGTTCAGGTCAAACTGAAGCTTTCTTT. This encodes CASSLGSGQTEAFF.

This sequence joins TRBV6-5 and TRBJ2-7, with 10 nucleotides matching TRBD2. V was pared by 4 bases and J by 5 bases, with 11 bases of the junction left unmatched. CDR3 size: 16 residues. CDR1 is MNHEY and CDR2 is SVGAGI in the germline V gene. The CDR3 DNA reads TGTGCCAGCAGTTTCTACTTAGCGGGAGGCCTCCACGAGCAGTACTTC. This encodes CASSFYLAGGLHEQYF.